Below are 30 T cell receptor beta chains sequenced from a single sample in a study of T cell responses to AZD1222 COVID-19 vaccine. Repertoires were generated with immunoSEQ multiplex PCR, while TCRdb's copy carries only in-frame clones and drops some. The sample carries approximately 110,000 clones, around 92% recorded once. The specimen was peripheral blood, collected on day 0 of AZD1222 vaccination. The receptor source for this set is an adult in good health.

The CDR3 DNA sequence: TGTGCCAGTAGTACGGCGGGGTGGGAAAAACTGTTTTTT. Protein product: CASSTAGWEKLFF. This chain connects TRBV19 to TRBJ1-4; no reliable D call. The CDR3 covers 13 residues. CDR1 and CDR2 from the germline V gene are LNHDA and SQIVND (reference sequence). The V and J ends lost 4 bases and 8 bases respectively, with 11 bases between them. The full variable domain, its missing parts supplied by reference TRBV19 and TRBJ1-4, is DGGITQSPKYLFRKEGQNVTLSCEQNLNHDAMYWYRQDPGQGLRLIYYSQIVNDFQKGDIAEGYSVSREKKESFPLTVTSAQKNPTAFYLCASSTAGWEKLFFGSGTQLSVL.

J is TRBJ2-2 and V is TRBV7-8; D may be TRBD1 (6 bases). Germline V gene data show CDR1 as SGHVS and CDR2 as FQNEAQ. The CDR3 has 16 residues. V gave up 1 base and J gave up 8 bases, with 17 bases separating them. The CDR3 spells CASSLESRQGLGELFF. CDR3 nucleotides: TGTGCCAGCAGCTTAGAGTCCAGGCAGGGGCTTGGGGAGCTGTTTTTT.

The V call is TRBV6-5, the J call TRBJ1-5; D is unresolved. Germline V CDR1 and CDR2: MNHEY, SVGAGI. There are 15 residues in the CDR3. Between the trimmed V and J ends, which lost 9 bases and 0 bases, there was a span of 15 bases. The CDR3 loop is CASRRQVDSNQPQHF. CDR3 nucleotide sequence: TGTGCCAGTCGCCGTCAGGTGGATAGCAATCAGCCCCAGCATTTT.

The chain combines TRBV30 with TRBJ1-2; D remains unclear. The CDR3 consists of 12 residues. In germline, CDR1 is GTSNPN, CDR2 SVGIG (reference sequence). V was shortened by 5 bases and J by 6 bases, with 13 bases between the two germline ends. DNA of the CDR3: TGTGCCTGGCATCAAGACGGACATGGCTACACCTTC. The encoded protein is CAWHQDGHGYTF.

The chain combines TRBV5-1 with TRBJ2-1, with 11 positions matching TRBD2. Trimming removed 2 bases from V and 7 bases from J; junction bases left unmatched: 5. Germline V gene sequence: CDR1 SGHRS, CDR2 YFSETQ. The CDR3 extends over 15 amino acids. Here the CDR3 DNA reads TGCGCCAGCAGCTTCTTAGCGGGAGGGGATAATGAGCAGTTCTTC. It codes for CASSFLAGGDNEQFF.

The chain employs TRBV30 and TRBJ1-3; the D gene is possibly TRBD1 (5 bases). Germline CDR1 reads GTSNPN; CDR2 reads SVGIG (reference sequence). The CDR3 covers 14 residues. V was clipped by 4 bases and J by 0 bases, with 10 bases between them. CDR3 amino acids: CAWTRDVSGNTIYF. The CDR3 DNA is TGTGCCTGGACGAGGGACGTCTCTGGAAACACCATATATTTT. Using reference TRBV30 and TRBJ1-3 for the parts outside the CDR3, the full variable domain is SQTIHQWPATLVQPVGSPLSLECTVEGTSNPNLYWYRQAAGRGLQLLFYSVGIGQISSEVPQNLSASRPQDRQFILSSKKLLLSDSGFYLCAWTRDVSGNTIYFGEGSWLTVV.

This rearrangement joins TRBV5-1 to TRBJ2-1; 7 nucleotides line up with TRBD2. CDR3 length: 15 residues. Germline V gives CDR1 SGHRS, CDR2 YFSETQ. V lost 0 bases, J lost 5 bases, and 5 bases stayed unmatched. Here the CDR3 reads CASSLGGRVDNEQFF. Written as DNA, the CDR3 is TGCGCCAGCAGCTTGGGAGGGAGGGTGGACAATGAGCAGTTCTTC. The variable domain in full, completed from reference TRBV5-1 and TRBJ2-1, reads KAGVTQTPRYLIKTRGQQVTLSCSPISGHRSVSWYQQTPGQGLQFLFEYFSETQRNKGNFPGRFSGRQFSNSRSEMNVSTLELGDSALYLCASSLGGRVDNEQFFGPGTRLTVL.

This clone has a single count. The rearrangement links TRBV3-1 (or the pseudogene TRBV3-2) to TRBJ1-1; D remains unclear. CDR3 length equals 15 residues. The germline V gene has CDR1 LGHDT and CDR2 YNNKEL (reference sequence). V lost 4 bases and J 5 bases, leaving 17 bases between the germline ends. For the CDR3, the DNA is TGTGCCAGCAGCCTGGGGTCTCTCGAACGGACTGAAGCTTTCTTT. It specifies CASSLGSLERTEAFF.

This chain links TRBV4-3 with TRBJ2-5; 15 positions match TRBD2. After removal of 0 bases from V and 4 bases from J, the junction contained 6 bases not matched to a gene. The germline gives CDR1 LGHNA, CDR2 YSLEER. The CDR3 runs 18 residues. For the CDR3, the DNA is TGCGCCAGCAGCCAAGATGGACTAGCGGGGGGGTTGGGAGAGACCCAGTACTTC. Translated, it gives CASSQDGLAGGLGETQYF.

The V call is TRBV10-3, the J call TRBJ1-1; D unclear. CDR3 size: 13 residues. The V end was cut by 3 bases, the J end by 4 bases, with 9 bases between. Germline lookup yields CDR1 ENHRY and CDR2 SYGVKD. CDR3 coding DNA: TGTGCCATCAGTGATCGAGCCGGCACTGAAGCTTTCTTT. It is translated as CAISDRAGTEAFF.

In DNA form, the CDR3 reads TGTGCCAGCAGCCGACGGTTTGCCCAGACCATTGATGGCTACACCTTC. The encoded protein is CASSRRFAQTIDGYTF. The J gene is TRBJ1-2, the V gene TRBV4-2; D gene unclear. Per the germline V gene, CDR1 is LGHNA and CDR2 is YNFKEQ. With 4 bases removed from V and 6 bases from J, the gap between germline ends came to 21 bases. The CDR3 consists of 16 residues.

The chain has TRBV2 and TRBJ1-6; 7 nucleotides line up with TRBD1. CDR1 and CDR2 (germline): SNHLY, FYNNEI. Losses at the gene ends were 8 bases for V and 6 bases for J; bases not matched to a gene: 4. The CDR3 runs 13 residues. The CDR3 bases are TGTGCCAGCCGGACAGGCGTTAATTCACCCCTCCACTTT. Amino acids: CASRTGVNSPLHF.

The V and J genes are TRBV7-9 and TRBJ1-2; 10 nucleotides match TRBD1. Germline V lookup: CDR1 SEHNR, CDR2 FQNEAQ (reference sequence). The CDR3 sequence is 15 residues long. Trimming at V came to 3 bases and at J to 2 bases, leaving 3 bases not matched to a gene. The CDR3 nucleotides read TGTGCCAGCAGCTTGACAGGGGGCAACAACTATGGCTACACCTTC. This translates into CASSLTGGNNYGYTF.

V and J are TRBV4-2 and TRBJ2-1, with TRBD2 identical over 8 bases. Germline V gene data show CDR1 as LGHNA and CDR2 as YNFKEQ. CDR3 length: 18 residues. V gave up 1 base and J gave up 4 bases; unmatched junction bases: 12. The DNA of the CDR3 is TGTGCCAGCAGCCAAGGAGAGGGTAGCGGGAACAGTTACAATGAGCAGTTCTTC. Residues: CASSQGEGSGNSYNEQFF.

The rearrangement links TRBV11-3 to TRBJ1-1; D perhaps matches TRBD1 (5 bases). This CDR3 comprises 15 residues. V lost 5 bases and J 5 bases, leaving 18 bases between the germline ends. Germline assignment: CDR1 SGHNT and CDR2 YENEEA. The chain's CDR3 is CASSKGWGPWTEAFF. The CDR3 DNA is TGTGCCAGCAGCAAGGGGTGGGGTCCCTGGACTGAAGCTTTCTTT.

A note on this clone: Other DNA sequences in this sample translate to the same CDR3. The chain employs TRBV7-3 and TRBJ2-5; TRBD2 might be the D (6 bases). This CDR3 comprises 14 residues. Trimming left V 1 base short and J 1 base short, with 7 bases between. Per the germline V gene, CDR1 is SGHTA and CDR2 is FQGTGA. CDR3: CASSLNGGQETQYF. The CDR3 region has the DNA TGTGCCAGCAGCTTAAACGGGGGCCAAGAGACCCAGTACTTC.

In DNA form, the CDR3 reads TGTGCCACCGGATCCACAGGGAGTTACAATGAGCAGTTCTTC. It translates to CATGSTGSYNEQFF. V is TRBV24-1 and J is TRBJ2-1, with TRBD1 as a possible D gene (6 bases). The germline V and J ends were trimmed by 9 bases and 4 bases, with 15 bases remaining between them. Per the germline V gene, CDR1 is KGHDR and CDR2 is SFDVKD. The CDR3 extends over 14 amino acids.

V is TRBV5-4 and J is TRBJ2-5; D is uncertain. Trimming left V 4 bases short and J 2 bases short, with 9 bases between. CDR3 length equals 13 residues. CDR1 is SGHNT and CDR2 is YYREEE in the germline V gene (reference sequence). The CDR3 spells CASSGTRQETQYF. The CDR3 coding sequence is TGTGCCAGCAGCGGCACGAGGCAAGAGACCCAGTACTTC.

The chain is built from TRBV28 and TRBJ1-1; D call uncertain. Germline V lookup: CDR1 MDHEN, CDR2 SYDVKM. The ends were cut back, 5 bases at V and 7 bases at J, with 5 bases in the middle. CDR3 size: 10 residues. The CDR3 sequence: CASSDREAFF. The CDR3 nucleotides are TGTGCCAGCAGTGACCGTGAAGCTTTCTTT.

This chain joins TRBV29-1 and TRBJ1-5, with D perhaps matching TRBD1 (6 bases). The germline V gene has CDR1 SQVTM and CDR2 ANQGSEA. The CDR3 has 13 amino acids. The V and J ends lost 4 bases and 5 bases respectively, with 12 bases between them. This CDR3 reads CSVGRGGDQPQHF. In DNA, the CDR3 is TGCAGCGTTGGCCGAGGGGGAGATCAGCCCCAGCATTTT.

The genes are TRBV7-2 and TRBJ1-2; D unresolved. Trimming removed 3 bases from V and 2 bases from J, with 10 bases in between. The germline V gene has CDR1 SGHTA and CDR2 FQGNSA. The CDR3 has 14 amino acids. The CDR3 spells CASSFAAGNYGYTF. In DNA form, the CDR3 reads TGTGCCAGCAGCTTTGCAGCGGGGAACTATGGCTACACCTTC.

The V gene is TRBV28, the J gene TRBJ2-7; weak D call: TRBD2 (7 bases). V dropped 1 base and J dropped 4 bases, with 11 bases sitting between them. The germline CDR1 and CDR2 sequences are MDHEN and SYDVKM. CDR3 length equals 14 residues. The CDR3 DNA follows: TGTGCCAGCAGTTTATCCGGGGGGCCATACGAGCAGTACTTC. Its protein product is CASSLSGGPYEQYF.

On this clone: At one end, the junction sequence differs from germline, possibly due to a read error. This chain links TRBV5-1 with TRBJ2-1; maybe TRBD2 (5 bases). CDR3 length: 18 amino acids. From germline, CDR1 is SGHRS and CDR2 YFSETQ. The CDR3 DNA sequence: TGCGCCAGCATGCGGCTGGGTGACGGGATCCGGTCGTACAGTGAGCAGTTCTTC. Amino acids: CASMRLGDGIRSYSEQFF.

The chain uses TRBV18 and TRBJ1-1; unclear D gene. CDR3 length: 14 residues. CDR1 is KGHSH and CDR2 is LQKENI in the germline V gene. Trimming left V 4 bases short and J 0 bases short, with 9 bases between. CDR3 residues: CASSRGQLNTEAFF. CDR3 nucleotide sequence: TGTGCCAGCTCACGAGGCCAACTGAACACTGAAGCTTTCTTT.

This rearrangement joins TRBV3-1 (or the pseudogene TRBV3-2) to TRBJ2-1; D gene ambiguous. Germline CDR1 reads LGHDT; CDR2 reads YNNKEL (reference sequence). The germline V and J ends were trimmed by 4 bases and 8 bases, with 12 bases remaining between them. The CDR3 extends over 13 amino acids. This CDR3 is CASSLTGPDEQFF. CDR3 in DNA: TGTGCCAGCAGCCTCACTGGGCCGGATGAGCAGTTCTTC.

This chain uses TRBV5-5 with TRBJ2-7; TRBD1 matches at 7 bases. Germline V lookup: CDR1 SGHKS, CDR2 YYEKEE (reference sequence). Losses at the gene ends were 4 bases for V and 0 bases for J; bases not matched to a gene: 7. There are 15 residues in the CDR3. For the CDR3, the DNA is TGTGCCAGCAGCGAAACCGGGACAGCCTCCTACGAGCAGTACTTC. Protein sequence: CASSETGTASYEQYF.

The CDR3 here is CASSQAGVDQETQYF. The CDR3 DNA is TGTGCCAGCAGCCAAGCGGGAGTGGACCAAGAGACCCAGTACTTC. The chain uses TRBV7-3 and TRBJ2-5, with 8 bases lining up with TRBD2. CDR1 is SGHTA, CDR2 FQGTGA, per germline. CDR3 length: 15 residues. The V segment lost 5 bases and the J segment 0 bases; nucleotides outside the gene matches: 5. Together with reference TRBV7-3 and TRBJ2-5, the CDR3 gives the full variable domain: GAGVSQTPSNKVTEKGKYVELRCDPISGHTALYWYRQSLGQGPEFLIYFQGTGAADDSGLPNDRFFAVRPEGSVSTLKIQRTERGDSAVYLCASSQAGVDQETQYFGPGTRLLVL.

The chain uses TRBV19 and TRBJ1-2; D remains ambiguous. Germline values: CDR1 LNHDA, CDR2 SQIVND (reference sequence). Trimming left V 4 bases short and J 8 bases short, with 20 bases between. This CDR3 is 15 amino acids long. CDR3 protein: CASSTPLLLELGYTF. In nucleotides, the CDR3 is TGTGCCAGTAGTACCCCCCTTCTCCTGGAACTCGGCTACACCTTC.

V gene TRBV7-9 combines with J gene TRBJ2-5; TRBD1 might be the D (6 bases). This CDR3 has 15 residues. Trimming cost V 1 base and J 5 bases, with 14 bases left between them. Per germline, CDR1 SEHNR and CDR2 FQNEAQ (reference sequence). The CDR3 protein is CASSLVLGASETQYF. The CDR3 bases are TGTGCCAGCAGCTTAGTTCTGGGGGCTTCGGAGACCCAGTACTTC. Drawing the rest from reference TRBV7-9 and TRBJ2-5, the complete variable domain is DTGVSQNPRHKITKRGQNVTFRCDPISEHNRLYWYRQTLGQGPEFLTYFQNEAQLEKSRLLSDRFSAERPKGSFSTLEIQRTEQGDSAMYLCASSLVLGASETQYFGPGTRLLVL.

The table lists this clone with a few counts. The chain recombines TRBV12-3 or TRBV12-4 with TRBJ1-2; 7 bases line up with TRBD1. The CDR3 is 12 residues long. V was pared by 7 bases and J by 7 bases, with 6 bases of the junction left unmatched. CDR3 region: CASNRGAGGYTF. In nucleotides, the CDR3 is TGTGCCAGCAACAGGGGAGCAGGTGGCTACACCTTC.